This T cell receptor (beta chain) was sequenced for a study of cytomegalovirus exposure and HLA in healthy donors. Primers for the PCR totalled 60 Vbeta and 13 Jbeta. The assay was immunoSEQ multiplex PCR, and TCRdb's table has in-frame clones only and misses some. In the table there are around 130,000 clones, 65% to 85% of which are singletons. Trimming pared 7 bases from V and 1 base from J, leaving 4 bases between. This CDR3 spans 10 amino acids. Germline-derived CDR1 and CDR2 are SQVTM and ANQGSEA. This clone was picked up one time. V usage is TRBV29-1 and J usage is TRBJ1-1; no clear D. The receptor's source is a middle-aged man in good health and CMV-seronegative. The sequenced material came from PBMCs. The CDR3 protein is CSARNTEAFF. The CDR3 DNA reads TGCAGCGCGAGGAACACTGAAGCTTTCTTT.